This TCR beta chain appears in the sequencing data of a study of OX40 agonist ivuxolimab in advanced cancers. Turning to the study itself: Ivuxolimab, which patients received intravenously every 2 weeks, was dosed at 0.01 to 10 mg/kg. Partial responses occurred in three patients (one hepatocellular carcinoma, two cutaneous melanoma). Recorded diagnoses for dose-escalation patients were hepatocellular carcinoma, melanoma, renal cell or head and neck cancer.

The CDR3 loop spans 15 amino acids. Per germline, CDR1 SGDLS and CDR2 YYNGEE. Trimming took 3 bases from V and 4 from J; bases not matched to a gene: 5. Patients with autoimmune history or systemic immunosuppression were excluded. The table came from immunoSEQ multiplex PCR; TCRdb's copy has only in-frame clones and leaves some out. The sample contains 45,000 to 50,000 clones, approximately 86% of which appear only once. The TCR was taken from an adult with an advanced solid tumor such as melanoma, head and neck, liver or kidney cancer. The sequenced sample was CD4+ or CD8+ T cells sorted from blood, obtained in a trial of the OX40 agonist ivuxolimab. This chain links TRBV9 with TRBJ2-2, with TRBD1 matching over 8 bases. The CDR3 spells CASSGRTGITGELFF. CDR3 coding DNA: TGTGCCAGCAGCGGGAGGACAGGGATCACCGGGGAGCTGTTTTTT.